Each of the 17 T cell receptor beta chains below was sequenced from the same sample in a study of identical twins. TCRdb ran MiXCR on the 5' RACE reads and lists one entry per CDR3 protein. This sample has around 490,000 distinct CDR3 sequences, with around 24% found just once. The sample also formed part of further work on yellow fever vaccine responses in identical twins.

The sequenced sample consisted of CD4+ T cells sorted from blood. These receptors all come from a woman younger than 35 in good health.

The chain has TRBV11-3 and TRBJ2-2; D unclear. Trimming cost V 1 base and J 0 bases, with 9 bases left between them. The CDR3 loop spans 16 amino acids. Germline V CDR1 and CDR2: SGHNT, YENEEA. CDR3 region: CASSLGYTPNTGELFF. CDR3 DNA: TGTGCCAGCAGCTTAGGGTATACCCCGAACACCGGGGAGCTGTTTTTT.

The chain links TRBV24-1 to TRBJ2-3; D gene unclear. Germline CDR1 and CDR2: KGHDR and SFDVKD. The CDR3 totals 13 residues. V dropped 10 bases and J dropped 2 bases, with 12 bases sitting between them. CDR3 in DNA: TGTGCCACAACGGAAAGATACACAGATACGCAGTATTTT. This codes for CATTERYTDTQYF.

V and J are TRBV7-8 and TRBJ2-1; D might be TRBD2 (6 bases). The germline V gene encodes CDR1 SGHVS and CDR2 FQNEAQ. The CDR3 spans 14 residues. Trimming removed 3 bases from V and 6 bases from J, with 12 bases in between. The CDR3 DNA reads TGTGCCAGCAGCTTTCTACAACTAGCCAATGAGCAGTTCTTC. Its translation: CASSFLQLANEQFF.

The gene calls are TRBV5-5 and TRBJ1-1; D unclear. Germline V gives CDR1 SGHKS, CDR2 YYEKEE (reference sequence). The V end was cut by 1 base, the J end by 10 bases, with 8 bases between. The CDR3 loop spans 11 amino acids. The CDR3 region is CASSLWPLAFF. The CDR3 nucleotides are TGTGCCAGCAGCTTGTGGCCCTTAGCTTTCTTT.

This clonotype was seen ten or more times. The chain recombines TRBV7-8 with TRBJ2-1; no clear D. The V gene's germline CDR1 is SGHVS and CDR2 FQNEAQ. The ends were cut back, 0 bases at V and 0 bases at J, with 12 bases in the middle. The CDR3 spans 17 residues. CDR3 region: CASSLARLTPSYNEQFF. The CDR3 DNA reads as TGTGCCAGCAGCTTAGCGCGTCTGACACCCTCCTACAATGAGCAGTTCTTC.

This clonotype was found a few times. The rearrangement links TRBV5-1 to TRBJ2-1; no clear D gene. CDR3 size: 13 residues. Per the germline V gene, CDR1 is SGHRS and CDR2 is YFSETQ. Trimming removed 0 bases from V and 9 bases from J, with 10 bases in between. CDR3 loop: CASSLDQSAEQFF. The CDR3 DNA reads as TGCGCCAGCAGCTTGGATCAGTCTGCTGAGCAGTTCTTC. The full variable domain, with the rest looked up from reference TRBV5-1 and TRBJ2-1, is KAGVTQTPRYLIKTRGQQVTLSCSPISGHRSVSWYQQTPGQGLQFLFEYFSETQRNKGNFPGRFSGRQFSNSRSEMNVSTLELGDSALYLCASSLDQSAEQFFGPGTRLTVL.

This chain uses TRBV5-6 with TRBJ2-1; a weak D match, TRBD2 (6 bases). Trimming left V 1 base short and J 6 bases short, with 14 bases between. The CDR3 runs 15 residues. The germline gives CDR1 SGHDT, CDR2 YYEEEE. CDR3 coding DNA: TGTGCCAGCAGCTTGAGGCGGACGGGGGTCAATGAGCAGTTCTTC. It yields the protein CASSLRRTGVNEQFF. Full variable domain (outside the CDR3, taken from reference TRBV5-6 and TRBJ2-1): DAGVTQSPTHLIKTRGQQVTLRCSPKSGHDTVSWYQQALGQGPQFIFQYYEEEERQRGNFPDRFSGHQFPNYSSELNVNALLLGDSALYLCASSLRRTGVNEQFFGPGTRLTVL.

V is TRBV28 and J is TRBJ2-5, with no clear D. CDR1 and CDR2 (germline): MDHEN, SYDVKM. The CDR3 extends over 15 amino acids. The V end lost 5 bases, the J end lost 5 bases, and 18 bases lay between the germline ends. The DNA for the CDR3 is TGTGCCAGCAGTCCGAACCGTGAGGTTCGCGAGACCCAGTACTTC. Translation gives CASSPNREVRETQYF.

V usage is TRBV3-1 and J usage is TRBJ2-1; D perhaps matches TRBD2 (5 bases). The germline gives CDR1 LGHDT, CDR2 YNNKEL (reference sequence). Trimming took 6 bases from V and 6 from J, leaving 15 bases between them. This CDR3 is built from 14 residues. The CDR3 nucleotides are TGTGCCAGCAGTCTTACTAGTAAAAGCAATGAGCAGTTCTTC. This codes for CASSLTSKSNEQFF.

The chain employs TRBV6-2 or TRBV6-3 and TRBJ2-3, with 8 bases that match TRBD2. V lost 0 bases and J lost 2; bases outside the gene matches: 7. The CDR3 contains 17 residues. In germline, CDR1 is MNHEY, CDR2 SVGEGT. CDR3 in amino acids: CASSYSTSTSDTDTQYF. DNA for the CDR3: TGTGCCAGCAGTTACTCGACGTCGACTAGCGACACAGATACGCAGTATTTT.

The genes are TRBV15 and TRBJ1-3; weak D call: TRBD1 (5 bases). V was shortened by 4 bases and J by 9 bases, with 16 bases between the two germline ends. The CDR3 extends over 14 amino acids. Germline V CDR1 and CDR2: LNHNV, YYDKDF (reference sequence). CDR3 DNA: TGTGCCACCAGCACCGGGACTCCCTCAGGCACCATATATTTT. Translated, it gives CATSTGTPSGTIYF.

The genes are TRBV25-1 and TRBJ2-7, with D unresolved. Germline V gene lookup returns CDR1 MGHDK and CDR2 SYGVNS. V lost 2 bases and J 3 bases, leaving 11 bases between the germline ends. This CDR3 has 14 amino acids. CDR3 in amino acids: CASSEDGTYYEQYV. The CDR3, as DNA: TGTGCCAGCAGTGAAGACGGAACCTACTACGAGCAGTACGTC.

The chain carries TRBV3-1 and TRBJ2-1, with a tentative D call TRBD1 (5 bases). The germline V and J ends were trimmed by 1 base and 9 bases, with 13 bases remaining between them. The germline V gene has CDR1 LGHDT and CDR2 YNNKEL (reference sequence). The CDR3 length is 14 residues. The CDR3 coding sequence is TGTGCCAGCAGCCAAGTTCAAGGAAGGGGTGAGCAGTTCTTC. It encodes CASSQVQGRGEQFF.

The chain employs TRBV28 and TRBJ2-1; D is unresolved. V lost 0 bases, J lost 0 bases, and 6 bases lay in between. CDR3 length: 15 residues. Germline CDR1 is MDHEN and CDR2 is SYDVKM. The CDR3 coding sequence is TGTGCCAGCAGTTTATGGGGCAGCTCCTACAATGAGCAGTTCTTC. This translates into CASSLWGSSYNEQFF.

The chain couples TRBV20-1 to TRBJ2-2, with 8 bases aligning to TRBD2. With 5 bases clipped from V and 1 base from J, the junction kept 3 bases outside the gene matches. Per the germline V gene, CDR1 is DFQATT and CDR2 is SNEGSKA (reference sequence). CDR3 length: 14 amino acids. The CDR3: CSADSGGNTGELFF. The CDR3 DNA is TGCAGTGCTGACAGCGGGGGGAACACCGGGGAGCTGTTTTTT.

This chain connects TRBV29-1 to TRBJ1-1, with 7 positions matching TRBD1. CDR1 is SQVTM and CDR2 is ANQGSEA in the germline V gene. V lost 4 bases, J lost 1 base, and 6 bases stayed unmatched. The length of the CDR3 is 14 residues. The CDR3 region is CSVGTGTANTEAFF. DNA of the CDR3: TGCAGCGTTGGTACCGGGACAGCGAACACTGAAGCTTTCTTT.

The chain uses TRBV11-2 and TRBJ2-7; D is unresolved. V was pared by 2 bases and J by 4 bases, with 9 bases between. This CDR3 is 13 amino acids long. Germline V lookup: CDR1 SGHAT, CDR2 FQNNGV. The chain's CDR3 is CASSLNSMYEQYV. DNA of the CDR3: TGTGCCAGCAGCTTAAACAGTATGTACGAGCAGTACGTC.